The 5 T cell receptor beta chains below all came from one sample that was sequenced in a study of T cells in Graves' hyperthyroidism and ophthalmopathy. TCR beta CDR3 region amplification was performed from RNA transcripts. An initial round of RT-PCR targeting the TCR CDR3 relied on the HTBI primer set. Each CDR3 protein gets one entry after TCRdb re-called the multiplex PCR reads with MiXCR. The table has roughly 500,000 distinct CDR3 sequences, approximately 44% seen once. Sequenced sample: peripheral blood or thyroid tissue (not recorded which). Receptors originate from an adult woman with Graves' disease, either hyperthyroidism or ophthalmopathy (not recorded which).

This clonotype appeared a few times. CDR3 sequence: CASSEAGGTGANVLTF. In DNA, the CDR3 is TGTGCCAGCAGTGAGGCGGGAGGGACTGGGGCCAACGTCCTGACTTTC. V gene TRBV6-1 combines with J gene TRBJ2-6; 9 nucleotides agree with TRBD2. This CDR3 contains 16 residues. The J segment lost 2 bases and the V segment lost 3 bases, leaving 2 bases of the junction unmatched. Germline CDR1 reads MNHNS; CDR2 reads SASEGT.

This clonotype was recorded at least ten times. The CDR3 bases are TGTGCCAGCAGCGGGACCTGGGGTCAGCCCCAGCATTTT. Protein: CASSGTWGQPQHF. The rearrangement links TRBV28 to TRBJ1-5, with D possibly TRBD1 on 5 matching bases. CDR1 is MDHEN, CDR2 SYDVKM, per germline. This CDR3 comprises 13 residues. Deletions cut 6 bases from V and 6 bases from J, with 12 bases between.

This clonotype came up many times. The chain couples TRBV7-3 to TRBJ2-7; the D gene is possibly TRBD2 (6 bases). This CDR3 has 14 residues. The germline V gene encodes CDR1 SGHTA and CDR2 FQGTGA. V shed 1 base and J shed 2 bases, with 9 bases lying between them. The CDR3 reads CASSLNSGPYEQYF. The CDR3 bases are TGTGCCAGCAGCTTAAATAGCGGACCCTACGAGCAGTACTTC.

The CDR3 DNA reads as TGTGCCATCAGTGAGCCGGAGAACACTGAAGCTTTCTTT. Its translation is CAISEPENTEAFF. The V gene is TRBV10-3, the J gene TRBJ1-1; no reliable D call. Germline assignment: CDR1 ENHRY and CDR2 SYGVKD. This CDR3 is 13 amino acids long. V lost 2 bases and J lost 1, with 5 bases in between.

This clonotype has a count of ten or more. This chain uses TRBV28 with TRBJ1-2; TRBD1 might be the D (5 bases). The ends were cut back, 4 bases at V and 6 bases at J, with 12 bases in the middle. This CDR3 region has 13 residues. Germline CDR1 is MDHEN and CDR2 is SYDVKM. The CDR3 here is CASSSDMENGYTF. For the CDR3, the DNA is TGTGCCAGCAGTTCGGACATGGAGAATGGCTACACCTTC.